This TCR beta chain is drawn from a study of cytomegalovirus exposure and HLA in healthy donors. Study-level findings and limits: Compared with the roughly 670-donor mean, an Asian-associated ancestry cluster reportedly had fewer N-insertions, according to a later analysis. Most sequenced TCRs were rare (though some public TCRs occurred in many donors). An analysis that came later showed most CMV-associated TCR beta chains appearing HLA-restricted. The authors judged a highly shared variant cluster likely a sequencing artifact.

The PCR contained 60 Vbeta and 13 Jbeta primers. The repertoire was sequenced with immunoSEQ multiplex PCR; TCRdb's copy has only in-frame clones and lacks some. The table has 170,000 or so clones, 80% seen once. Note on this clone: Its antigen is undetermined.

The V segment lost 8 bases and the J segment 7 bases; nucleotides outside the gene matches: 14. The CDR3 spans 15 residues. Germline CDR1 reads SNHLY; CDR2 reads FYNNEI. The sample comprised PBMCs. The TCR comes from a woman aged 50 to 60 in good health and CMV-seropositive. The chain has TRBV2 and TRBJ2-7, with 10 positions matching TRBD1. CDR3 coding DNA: TGTGCCAGCGGGCCAGCTAGACAGGGGGCAAGAGAGCAGTACTTC. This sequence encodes CASGPARQGAREQYF.